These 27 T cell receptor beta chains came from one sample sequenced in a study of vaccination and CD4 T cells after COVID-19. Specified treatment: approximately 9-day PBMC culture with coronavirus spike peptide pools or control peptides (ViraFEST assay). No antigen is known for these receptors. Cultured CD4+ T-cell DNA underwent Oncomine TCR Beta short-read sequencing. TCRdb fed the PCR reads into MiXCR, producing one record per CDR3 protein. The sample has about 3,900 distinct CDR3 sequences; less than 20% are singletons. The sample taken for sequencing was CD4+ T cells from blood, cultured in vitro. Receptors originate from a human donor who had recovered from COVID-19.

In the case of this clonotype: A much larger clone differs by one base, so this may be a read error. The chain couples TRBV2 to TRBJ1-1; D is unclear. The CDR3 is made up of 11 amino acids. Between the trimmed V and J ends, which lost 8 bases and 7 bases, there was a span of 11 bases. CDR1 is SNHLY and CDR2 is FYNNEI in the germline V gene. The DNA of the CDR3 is TGTGCCAGCGGAGTAGTCCGTGAAGCTTTCTTT. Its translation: CASGVVREAFF.

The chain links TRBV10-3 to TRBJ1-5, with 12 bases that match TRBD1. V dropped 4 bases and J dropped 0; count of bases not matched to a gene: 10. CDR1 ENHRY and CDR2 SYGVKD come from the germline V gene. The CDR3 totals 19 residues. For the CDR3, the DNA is TGTGCCATCAGTGGGAGTGGGGGACAGGGGGCTACTAGCAATCAGCCCCAGCATTTT. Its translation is CAISGSGGQGATSNQPQHF.

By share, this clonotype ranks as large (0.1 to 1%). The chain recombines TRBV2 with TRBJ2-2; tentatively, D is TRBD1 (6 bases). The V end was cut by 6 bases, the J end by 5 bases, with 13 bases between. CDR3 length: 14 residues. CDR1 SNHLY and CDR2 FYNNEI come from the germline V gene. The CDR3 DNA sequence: TGTGCCAGCAGACAACAGGGAAGGACCGGGGAGCTGTTTTTT. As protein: CASRQQGRTGELFF.

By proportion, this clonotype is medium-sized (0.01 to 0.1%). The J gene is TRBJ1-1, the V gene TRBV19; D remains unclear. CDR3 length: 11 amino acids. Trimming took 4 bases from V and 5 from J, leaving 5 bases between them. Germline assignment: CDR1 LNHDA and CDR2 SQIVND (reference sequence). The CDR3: CASSTRTEAFF. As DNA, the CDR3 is TGTGCCAGTAGTACGAGGACTGAAGCTTTCTTT.

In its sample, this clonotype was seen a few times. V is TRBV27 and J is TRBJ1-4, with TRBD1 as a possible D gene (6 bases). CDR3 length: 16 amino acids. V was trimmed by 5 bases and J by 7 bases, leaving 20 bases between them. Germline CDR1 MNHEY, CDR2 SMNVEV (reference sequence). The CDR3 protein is CASSRKWRGQGEKLFF. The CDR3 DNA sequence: TGTGCCAGCAGTAGAAAATGGCGGGGGCAGGGTGAAAAACTGTTTTTT.

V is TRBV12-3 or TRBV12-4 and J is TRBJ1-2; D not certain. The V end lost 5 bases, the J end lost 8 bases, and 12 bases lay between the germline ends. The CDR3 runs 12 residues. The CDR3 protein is CASSRALGGYTF. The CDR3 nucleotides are TGTGCCAGCAGTCGAGCTCTCGGGGGCTACACCTTC.

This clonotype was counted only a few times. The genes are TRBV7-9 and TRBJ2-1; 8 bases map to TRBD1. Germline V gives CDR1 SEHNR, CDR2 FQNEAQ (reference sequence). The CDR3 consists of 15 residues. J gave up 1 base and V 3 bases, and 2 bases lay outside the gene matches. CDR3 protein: CASSFDRGSYNEQFF. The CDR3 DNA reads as TGTGCCAGCAGCTTCGACAGGGGTTCCTACAATGAGCAGTTCTTC.

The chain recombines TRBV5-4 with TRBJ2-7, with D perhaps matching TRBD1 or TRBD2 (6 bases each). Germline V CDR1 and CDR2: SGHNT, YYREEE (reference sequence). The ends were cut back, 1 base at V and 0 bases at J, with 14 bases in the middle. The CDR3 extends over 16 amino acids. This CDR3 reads CASSLLGGAGSYEQYF. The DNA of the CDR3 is TGTGCCAGCAGCTTGCTGGGGGGCGCGGGCTCCTACGAGCAGTACTTC.

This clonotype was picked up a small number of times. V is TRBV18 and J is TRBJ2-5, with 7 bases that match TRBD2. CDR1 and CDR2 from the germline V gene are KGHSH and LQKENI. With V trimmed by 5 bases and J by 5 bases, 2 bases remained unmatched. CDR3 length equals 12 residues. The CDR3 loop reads CASSSGGETQYF. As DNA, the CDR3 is TGTGCCAGCTCATCCGGGGGGGAGACCCAGTACTTC.

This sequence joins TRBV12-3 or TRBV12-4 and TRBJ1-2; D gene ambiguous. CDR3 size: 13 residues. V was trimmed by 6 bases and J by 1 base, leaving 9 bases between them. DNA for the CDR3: TGTGCCAGCAGCCCGACACTTAACTATGGCTACACCTTC. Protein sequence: CASSPTLNYGYTF.

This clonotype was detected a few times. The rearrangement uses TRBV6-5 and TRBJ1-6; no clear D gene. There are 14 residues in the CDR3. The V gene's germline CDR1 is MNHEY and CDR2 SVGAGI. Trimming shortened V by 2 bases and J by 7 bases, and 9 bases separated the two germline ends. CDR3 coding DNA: TGTGCCAGCAGTTACGGTCACAGCAATTCACCCCTCCACTTT. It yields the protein CASSYGHSNSPLHF.

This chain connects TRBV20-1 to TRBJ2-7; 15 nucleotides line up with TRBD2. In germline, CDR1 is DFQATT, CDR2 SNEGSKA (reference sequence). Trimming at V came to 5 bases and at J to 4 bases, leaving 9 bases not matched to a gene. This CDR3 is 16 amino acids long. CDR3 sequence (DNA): TGCAGTGCTTCGGGACTAGCGGGGGGCCCACAATACGAGCAGTACTTC. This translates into CSASGLAGGPQYEQYF.

The DNA for the CDR3 is TGCGCCAGCAGCCCGACTAGCGGGGTACACCGTGGCGATGAGCAGTTCTTC. This gives the protein CASSPTSGVHRGDEQFF. The genes are TRBV4-1 and TRBJ2-1; TRBD2 agrees at 11 bases. The ends lost 4 bases at V and 8 bases at J; junction bases unmatched: 13. Germline CDR1 MGHRA, CDR2 YSYEKL. The CDR3 totals 17 residues.

CDR3 bases: TGTGCCAGCAGACCCACGGCAAGGGGGCAGATAGAGCAGTACTTC. Translating it yields CASRPTARGQIEQYF. This chain uses TRBV25-1 with TRBJ2-7; 7 bases align to TRBD1. The CDR3 runs to 15 residues. The junction had 15 bases not matched to a gene; V was cut back by 6 bases and J by 7 bases. Per the germline V gene, CDR1 is MGHDK and CDR2 is SYGVNS.

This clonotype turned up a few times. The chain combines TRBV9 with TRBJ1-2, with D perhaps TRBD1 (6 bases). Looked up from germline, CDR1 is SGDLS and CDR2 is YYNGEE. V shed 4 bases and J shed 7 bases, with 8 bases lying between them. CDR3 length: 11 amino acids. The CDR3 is CASSTGFGYTF. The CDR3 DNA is TGTGCCAGCAGCACAGGGTTTGGCTACACCTTC.

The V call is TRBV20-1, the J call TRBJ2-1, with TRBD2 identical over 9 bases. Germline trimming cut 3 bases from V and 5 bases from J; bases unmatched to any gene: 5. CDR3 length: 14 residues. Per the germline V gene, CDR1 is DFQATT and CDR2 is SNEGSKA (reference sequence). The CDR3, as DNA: TGCAGTGCTAGGACTAGCGGAGCACACAATGAGCAGTTCTTC. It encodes CSARTSGAHNEQFF.

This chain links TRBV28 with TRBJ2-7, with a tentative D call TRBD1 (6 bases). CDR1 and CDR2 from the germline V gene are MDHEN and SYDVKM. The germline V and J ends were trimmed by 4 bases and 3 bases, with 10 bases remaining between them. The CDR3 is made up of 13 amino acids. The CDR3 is CASSSGQIYEQYF. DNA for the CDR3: TGTGCCAGCAGTTCTGGACAGATCTACGAGCAGTACTTC.

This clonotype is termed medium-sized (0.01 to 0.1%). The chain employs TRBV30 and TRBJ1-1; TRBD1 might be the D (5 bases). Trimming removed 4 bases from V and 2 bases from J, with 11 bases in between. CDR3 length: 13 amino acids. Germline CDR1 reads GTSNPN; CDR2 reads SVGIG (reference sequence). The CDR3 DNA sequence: TGTGCCTGGAAGGAAGGGGTTAACACTGAAGCTTTCTTT. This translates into CAWKEGVNTEAFF.

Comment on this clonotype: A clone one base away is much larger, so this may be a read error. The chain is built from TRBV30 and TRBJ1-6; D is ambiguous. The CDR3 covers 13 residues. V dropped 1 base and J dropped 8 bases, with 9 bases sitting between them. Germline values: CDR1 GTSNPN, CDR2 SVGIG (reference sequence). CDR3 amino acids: CAWSDEEYSPLHF. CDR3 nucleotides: TGTGCCTGGAGTGATGAGGAGTATTCACCCCTCCACTTT.

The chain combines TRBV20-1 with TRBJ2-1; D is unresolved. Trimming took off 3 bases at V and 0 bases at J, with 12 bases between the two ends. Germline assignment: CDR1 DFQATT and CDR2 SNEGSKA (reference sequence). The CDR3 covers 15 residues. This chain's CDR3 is CSASALRRSYNEQFF. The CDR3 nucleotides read TGCAGTGCTAGCGCTTTGCGTCGCTCCTACAATGAGCAGTTCTTC.

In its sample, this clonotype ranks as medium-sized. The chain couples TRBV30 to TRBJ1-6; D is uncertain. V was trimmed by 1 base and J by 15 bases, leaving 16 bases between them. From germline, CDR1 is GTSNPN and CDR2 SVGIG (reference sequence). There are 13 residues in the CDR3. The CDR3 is CAWSAAGKSDLHF. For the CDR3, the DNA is TGTGCCTGGAGTGCGGCGGGGAAGAGTGACCTCCACTTT.

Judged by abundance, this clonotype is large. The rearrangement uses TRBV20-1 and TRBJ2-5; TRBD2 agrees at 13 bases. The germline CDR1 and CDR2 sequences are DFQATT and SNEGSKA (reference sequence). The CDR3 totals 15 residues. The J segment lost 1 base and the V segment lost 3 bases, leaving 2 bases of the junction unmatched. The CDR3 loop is CSASRTSGGQETQYF. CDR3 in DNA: TGCAGTGCTAGCCGGACTAGCGGGGGCCAAGAGACCCAGTACTTC.

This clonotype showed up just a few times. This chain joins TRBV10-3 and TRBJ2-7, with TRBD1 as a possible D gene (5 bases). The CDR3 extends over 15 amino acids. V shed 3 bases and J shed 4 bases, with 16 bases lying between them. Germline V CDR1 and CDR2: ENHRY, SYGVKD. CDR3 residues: CAISDLARAGYEQYF. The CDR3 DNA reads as TGTGCCATCAGTGACCTCGCCAGGGCCGGTTACGAGCAGTACTTC.

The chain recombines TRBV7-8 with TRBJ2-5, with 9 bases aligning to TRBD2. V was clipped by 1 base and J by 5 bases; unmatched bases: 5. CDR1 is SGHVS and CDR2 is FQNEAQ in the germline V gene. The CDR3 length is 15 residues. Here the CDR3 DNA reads TGTGCCAGCAGCTTAGTCGGCGGGGGGGCGGAGACCCAGTACTTC. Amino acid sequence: CASSLVGGGAETQYF.

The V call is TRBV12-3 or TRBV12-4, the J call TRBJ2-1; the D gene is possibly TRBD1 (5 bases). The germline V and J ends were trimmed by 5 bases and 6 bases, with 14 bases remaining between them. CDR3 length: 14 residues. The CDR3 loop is CASSPGLPGNEQFF. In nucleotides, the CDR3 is TGTGCCAGCAGTCCAGGGCTCCCAGGCAATGAGCAGTTCTTC.

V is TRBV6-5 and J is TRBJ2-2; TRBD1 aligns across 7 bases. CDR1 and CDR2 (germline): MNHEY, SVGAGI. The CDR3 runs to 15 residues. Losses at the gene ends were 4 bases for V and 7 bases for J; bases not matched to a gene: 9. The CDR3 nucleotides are TGTGCCAGCAGTTCACCAGGGGGTTGGGGCGGGGAGCTGTTTTTT. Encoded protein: CASSSPGGWGGELFF.

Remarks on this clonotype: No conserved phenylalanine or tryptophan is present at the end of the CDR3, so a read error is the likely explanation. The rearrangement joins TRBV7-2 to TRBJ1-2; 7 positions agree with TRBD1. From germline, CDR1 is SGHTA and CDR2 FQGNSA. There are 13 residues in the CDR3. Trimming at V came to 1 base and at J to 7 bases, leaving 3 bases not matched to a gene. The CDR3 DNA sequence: TGTGCCAGCAGCTTAGTTGCAGGGGGTGGCTACACCCTC. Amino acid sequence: CASSLVAGGGYTL.